This T cell receptor beta chain was recovered during a study of blood T cell repertoires in COVID-19. As for the study in general: Collection of acute and convalescent COVID-19 samples took place in the United States, Italy and Spain. Sources were T cells, B-cell-depleted T cells, or PBMCs; the material itself was cDNA or gDNA.

In the study's own analysis: Amplified reference gene primers provided the basis for estimating nucleated cell counts. Sequenced by immunoSEQ multiplex PCR; TCRdb stores in-frame clones only, minus some. V and J calls and clone size come straight from that table; D and trimming were deduced from the DNA. The profile shows about 180,000 clones, approximately 88% of them singletons. CDR1 LNHDA and CDR2 SQIVND come from the germline V gene (reference sequence). V was clipped by 7 bases and J by 3 bases; unmatched bases: 8. The CDR3 loop spans 15 amino acids. Sequenced: peripheral blood. The receptor was isolated from a woman under 40 with acute or convalescent COVID-19. The V gene is TRBV19, the J gene TRBJ1-3; 8 bases are a match to TRBD1. The CDR3 sequence: CASTAGQGVGNTIYF. In nucleotides, the CDR3 is TGTGCCAGTACCGCCGGACAGGGCGTTGGAAACACCATATATTTT.